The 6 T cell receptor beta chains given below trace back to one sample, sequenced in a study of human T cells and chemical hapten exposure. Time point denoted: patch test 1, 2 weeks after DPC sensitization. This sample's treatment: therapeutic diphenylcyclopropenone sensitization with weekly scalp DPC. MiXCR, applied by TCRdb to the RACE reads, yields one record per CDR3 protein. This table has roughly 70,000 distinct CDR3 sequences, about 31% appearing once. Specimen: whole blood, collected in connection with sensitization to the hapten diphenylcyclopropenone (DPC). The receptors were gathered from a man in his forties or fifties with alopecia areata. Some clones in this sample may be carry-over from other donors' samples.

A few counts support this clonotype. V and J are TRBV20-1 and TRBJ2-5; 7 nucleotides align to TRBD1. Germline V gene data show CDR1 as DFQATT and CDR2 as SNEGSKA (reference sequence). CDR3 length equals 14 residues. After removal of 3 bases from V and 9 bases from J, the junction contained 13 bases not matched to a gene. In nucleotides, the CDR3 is TGCAGTGCTAGTTGGCAGGGGGACGTGTGGGCCCAGTACTTC. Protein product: CSASWQGDVWAQYF.

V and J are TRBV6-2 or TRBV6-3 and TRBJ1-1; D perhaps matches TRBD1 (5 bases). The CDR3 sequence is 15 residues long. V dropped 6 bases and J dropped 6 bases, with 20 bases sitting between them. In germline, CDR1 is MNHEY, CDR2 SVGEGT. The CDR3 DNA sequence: TGTGCCAGCAGCGCTAATTTGCAGGGCGGCGCTGAAGCTTTCTTT. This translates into CASSANLQGGAEAFF.

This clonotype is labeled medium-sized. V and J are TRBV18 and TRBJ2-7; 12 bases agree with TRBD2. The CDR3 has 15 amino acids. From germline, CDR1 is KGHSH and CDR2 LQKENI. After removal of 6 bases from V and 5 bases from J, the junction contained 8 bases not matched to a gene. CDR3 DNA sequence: TGTGCCAGCTCGCCCGGGACTAGCGGGTTCGACGAGCAGTACTTC. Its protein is CASSPGTSGFDEQYF.

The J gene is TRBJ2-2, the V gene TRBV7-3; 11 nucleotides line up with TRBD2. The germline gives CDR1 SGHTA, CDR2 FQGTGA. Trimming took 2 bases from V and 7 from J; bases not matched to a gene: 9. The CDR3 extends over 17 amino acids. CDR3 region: CASSLGLGLAVNGELFF. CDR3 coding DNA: TGTGCCAGCAGCTTAGGTCTGGGACTAGCGGTTAACGGGGAGCTGTTTTTT.

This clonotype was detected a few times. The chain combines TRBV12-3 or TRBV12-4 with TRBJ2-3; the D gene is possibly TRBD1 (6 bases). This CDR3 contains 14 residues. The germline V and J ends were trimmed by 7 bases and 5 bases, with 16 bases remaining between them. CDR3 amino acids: CASKFTGQEDTQYF. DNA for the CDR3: TGTGCCAGCAAATTTACAGGGCAGGAAGATACGCAGTATTTT.

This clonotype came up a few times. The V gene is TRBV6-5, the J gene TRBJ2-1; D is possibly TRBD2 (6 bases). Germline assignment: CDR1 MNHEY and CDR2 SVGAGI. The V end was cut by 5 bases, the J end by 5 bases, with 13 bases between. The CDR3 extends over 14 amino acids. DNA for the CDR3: TGTGCCAGCAGTGGACTATACCAAGACAATGAGCAGTTCTTC. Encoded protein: CASSGLYQDNEQFF.